These T cell receptor beta chains were read from a single sample in a study of vaccination effects on CD4 cells after COVID-19. Sequencing was performed with immunoSEQ multiplex PCR; in TCRdb, only in-frame clones are kept and a portion is missing. In the table there are tens of thousands of clones, around 67% of which are singletons. Their specific antigens are unknown. This specimen consisted of CD4+ T cells from PBMCs cultured with SARS-CoV-2 spike peptides, obtained after COVID-19 vaccination. These receptors were taken from a human donor who received a COVID-19 vaccine. Each CDR3 is given with its conserved first and last residue. A D gene is named only where the DNA matches it firmly. Some rows mark clone size as missing; the rest say once, few, many or name a class of expanded clone.

j_gene | d_gene | v_gene | abundance | CDR3nt | CDR3aa
TRBJ2-1 | - | TRBV6-6 | - | TGTGCCAGCAGCCCTCCGGTGGCCTACAATGAGCAGTTCTTC | CASSPPVAYNEQFF
TRBJ1-5 | TRBD1 | TRBV7-9 | - | TGTGCCAGCAGCTTAGCGGATGTACAGGGGCACACCGAGGGGTCCCAGCATTTT | CASSLADVQGHTEGSQHF
TRBJ1-2 | - | TRBV2 | - | TGTGCCAGCAGTGAATTTGGGCCCCTTATGGGAGGCTACACCTTC | CASSEFGPLMGGYTF
TRBJ2-7 | - | TRBV28 | - | TGTGCCAGCAGTTGGGGGCAGGGGTACGAGCAGTACTTC | CASSWGQGYEQYF
TRBJ2-3 | - | TRBV9 | - | TGTGCCAGCAGCGTAGGCCTGGTCAATACGCAGTATTTT | CASSVGLVNTQYF
TRBJ1-6 | TRBD1 | TRBV10-3 | medium-sized | TGTGCCATCAGTGATTCCGGGACAGATAATTCACCCCTCCACTTT | CAISDSGTDNSPLHF
TRBJ2-7 | - | TRBV25-1 | few | TGTGCCAGCAGTGCCCCTCCGGGGACATCATTCTACGAGCAGTACTTC | CASSAPPGTSFYEQYF
TRBJ1-1 | - | TRBV11-2 | - | TGTGCCAGCAGCAGGGGAGGTTTGAACACTGAAGCTTTCTTT | CASSRGGLNTEAFF
TRBJ2-1 | - | TRBV7-7 | - | TGTGCCAGCAGCTTAGGCAGGCTAGTGGGGGTCAATGAGCAGTTCTTC | CASSLGRLVGVNEQFF
TRBJ1-4 | TRBD1 | TRBV5-6 | few | TGTGCCAGCAGCAAGCTGGACAGGGGGTCTGAAAAACTGTTTTTT | CASSKLDRGSEKLFF
TRBJ1-6 | - | TRBV11-2 | once | TGTGCCAGCAGCCACCCCCAGGACAGTCTTCACCTGGGGTCACCCCTCCACTTT | CASSHPQDSLHLGSPLHF
TRBJ1-3 | - | TRBV6-5 | - | TGTGCCAGCAGTTATAGCGGATCTGGAAACACCATATATTTT | CASSYSGSGNTIYF
TRBJ1-5 | - | TRBV3-1/TRBV3-2 | few | TGTGCCAGCAGCCACACAGGGAAAGATCAGCCCCAGCATTTT | CASSHTGKDQPQHF
TRBJ2-7 | TRBD1 | TRBV18 | - | TGTGCCAGCACTTTGGGGACAGGGAACTACGAGCAGTACTTC | CASTLGTGNYEQYF
TRBJ1-2 | - | TRBV6-2/TRBV6-3 | - | TGTGCCAGCAGTTACTCGTTCTATGGCTACACCTTC | CASSYSFYGYTF
TRBJ2-4 | - | TRBV11-2 | - | TGTGCCAGCAGCTTAGCGGGGGTAGCCAAAAACATTCAGTACTTC | CASSLAGVAKNIQYF
TRBJ2-3 | - | TRBV7-9 | - | TGTGCCAGCAGCCCGGGGGCAGCGACTAGCACAGATACGCAGTATTTT | CASSPGAATSTDTQYF
TRBJ1-4 | - | TRBV29-1 | - | TGCAGCGTTGGGGCCGGAGAAAAACTGTTTTTT | CSVGAGEKLFF
TRBJ1-4 | - | TRBV6-5 | - | TGTGCCAGCAGTTACTCAAGGGCAGTTCGGGAAAAACTGTTTTTT | CASSYSRAVREKLFF
TRBJ2-7 | - | TRBV6-1 | - | TGTGCCAGCAGTGAACAACAGAGGACCTACGAGCAGTACTTC | CASSEQQRTYEQYF
TRBJ1-1 | TRBD1 | TRBV29-1 | - | TGCAGCGGAAGCGACAGGGTGGGCACTGAAGCTTTCTTT | CSGSDRVGTEAFF
TRBJ1-2 | - | TRBV21-1 | - | TGTGCCAGCAATAGAACGTGGGGTTTTAAAGGCTACACCTTC | CASNRTWGFKGYTF
TRBJ1-5 | TRBD1 | TRBV12-3/TRBV12-4 | - | TGTGCCAGCAACTGGGACAGTGCCGGGCCCCAGCATTTT | CASNWDSAGPQHF
TRBJ1-2 | - | TRBV29-1 | - | TGCAGCGTTGAAAGAAATGGCTACACCTTC | CSVERNGYTF
TRBJ2-7 | - | TRBV6-5 | - | TGTGCCAGCAGGCCCACAGGGCCTCAAATCTACGAGCAGTACTTC | CASRPTGPQIYEQYF
TRBJ2-7 | TRBD1 | TRBV14 | - | TGTGCCAGCAGCCTTATACGGGGGACAGGGGGCTCCTACGAGCAGTACTTC | CASSLIRGTGGSYEQYF
TRBJ2-7 | TRBD1 | TRBV11-2 | - | TGTGCCAGTGACTATACCGGGACAGGGGAGCACGAGCAGTACTTC | CASDYTGTGEHEQYF
TRBJ1-3 | TRBD1 | TRBV5-1 | - | TGCGCCAGCAGCACGACCGGGACAGCAAACTCTGGAAACACCATATATTTT | CASSTTGTANSGNTIYF
TRBJ2-5 | - | TRBV5-1 | - | TGCGCCAGCAGCTTGGGAAATGAACACCGAGTCACCCAGTACTTC | CASSLGNEHRVTQYF
TRBJ1-1 | TRBD1 | TRBV18 | - | TGTGCCAGCTCACTAACAGGGGGTAGGACTGAAGCTTTCTTT | CASSLTGGRTEAFF
TRBJ1-1 | - | TRBV7-8 | - | TGTGCCAGCAGCTTAGCACAGGCCTTGAACACTGAAGCTTTCTTT | CASSLAQALNTEAFF
TRBJ1-6 | - | TRBV7-9 | - | TGTGCCAGCAGCCGGGACGGGAATAATTCACCCCTCCACTTT | CASSRDGNNSPLHF
TRBJ2-7 | - | TRBV19 | - | TGTGCCAGTAGTAAGTGGGGGACGTCCTACGAGCAGTACTTC | CASSKWGTSYEQYF